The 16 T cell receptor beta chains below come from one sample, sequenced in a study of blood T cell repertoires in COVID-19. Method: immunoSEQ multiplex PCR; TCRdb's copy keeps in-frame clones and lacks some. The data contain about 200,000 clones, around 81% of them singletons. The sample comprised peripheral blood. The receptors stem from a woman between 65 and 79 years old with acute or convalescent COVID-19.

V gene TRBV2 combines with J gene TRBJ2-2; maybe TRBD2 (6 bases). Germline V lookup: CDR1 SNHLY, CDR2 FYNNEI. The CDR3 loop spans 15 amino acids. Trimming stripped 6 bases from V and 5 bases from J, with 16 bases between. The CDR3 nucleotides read TGTGCCAGCAGCGCGGGTAGCGGCCGTACCGGGGAGCTGTTTTTT. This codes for CASSAGSGRTGELFF. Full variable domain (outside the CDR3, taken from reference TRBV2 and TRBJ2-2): EPEVTQTPSHQVTQMGQEVILRCVPISNHLYFYWYRQILGQKVEFLVSFYNNEISEKSEIFDDQFSVERPDGSNFTLKIRSTKLEDSAMYFCASSAGSGRTGELFFGEGSRLTVL.

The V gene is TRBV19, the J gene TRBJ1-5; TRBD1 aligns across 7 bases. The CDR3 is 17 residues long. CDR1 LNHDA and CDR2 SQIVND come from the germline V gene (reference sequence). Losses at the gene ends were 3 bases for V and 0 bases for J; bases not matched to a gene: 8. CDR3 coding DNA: TGTGCCAGTAGTATGTTAACCGGGACAGCTAGCAATCAGCCCCAGCATTTT. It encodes CASSMLTGTASNQPQHF.

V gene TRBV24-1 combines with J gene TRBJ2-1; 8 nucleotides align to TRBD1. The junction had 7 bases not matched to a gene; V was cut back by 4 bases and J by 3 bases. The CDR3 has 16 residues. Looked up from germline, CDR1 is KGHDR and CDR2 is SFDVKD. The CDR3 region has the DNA TGTGCCACCAGTGACCCTTCGGGGACAGGCTACAATGAGCAGTTCTTC. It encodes CATSDPSGTGYNEQFF.

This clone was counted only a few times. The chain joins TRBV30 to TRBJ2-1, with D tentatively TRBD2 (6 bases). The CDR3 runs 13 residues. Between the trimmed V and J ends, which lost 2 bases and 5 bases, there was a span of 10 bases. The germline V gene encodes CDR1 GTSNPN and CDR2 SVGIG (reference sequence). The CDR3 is CAWSRDFDNEQFF. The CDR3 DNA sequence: TGTGCCTGGAGTAGGGACTTCGACAATGAGCAGTTCTTC.

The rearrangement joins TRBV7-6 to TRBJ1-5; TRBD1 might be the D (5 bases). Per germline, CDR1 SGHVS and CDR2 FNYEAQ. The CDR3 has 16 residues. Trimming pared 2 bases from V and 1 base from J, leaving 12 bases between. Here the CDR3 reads CASSLSARESNQPQHF. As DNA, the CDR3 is TGTGCCAGCAGCTTATCGGCCAGGGAAAGCAATCAGCCCCAGCATTTT.

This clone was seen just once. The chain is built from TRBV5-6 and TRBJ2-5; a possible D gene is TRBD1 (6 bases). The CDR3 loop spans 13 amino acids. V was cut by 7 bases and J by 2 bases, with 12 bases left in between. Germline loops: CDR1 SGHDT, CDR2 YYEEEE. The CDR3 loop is CASLEGGQETQYF. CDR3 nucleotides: TGTGCCAGCTTGGAAGGGGGTCAAGAGACCCAGTACTTC.

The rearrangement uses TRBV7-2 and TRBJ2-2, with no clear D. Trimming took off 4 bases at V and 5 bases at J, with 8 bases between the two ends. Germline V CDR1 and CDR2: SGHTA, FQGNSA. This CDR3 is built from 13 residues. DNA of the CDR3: TGTGCCAGCAGCTACCAACGGACCGGGGAGCTGTTTTTT. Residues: CASSYQRTGELFF. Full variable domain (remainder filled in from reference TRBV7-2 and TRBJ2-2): GAGVSQSPSNKVTEKGKDVELRCDPISGHTALYWYRQSLGQGLEFLIYFQGNSAPDKSGLPSDRFSAERTGGSVSTLTIQRTQQEDSAVYLCASSYQRTGELFFGEGSRLTVL.

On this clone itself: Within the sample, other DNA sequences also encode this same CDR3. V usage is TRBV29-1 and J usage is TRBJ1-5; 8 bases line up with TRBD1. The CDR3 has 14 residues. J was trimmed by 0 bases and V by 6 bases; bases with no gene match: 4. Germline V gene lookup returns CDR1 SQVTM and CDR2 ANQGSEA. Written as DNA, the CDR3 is TGCAGCGTGGGGACAGGAAATAGCAATCAGCCCCAGCATTTT. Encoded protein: CSVGTGNSNQPQHF.

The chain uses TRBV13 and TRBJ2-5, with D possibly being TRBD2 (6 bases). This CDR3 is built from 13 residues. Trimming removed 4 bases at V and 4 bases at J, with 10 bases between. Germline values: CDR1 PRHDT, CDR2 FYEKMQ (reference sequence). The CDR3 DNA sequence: TGTGCCAGCAGCTCTTTAGCGGCAGAGACCCAGTACTTC. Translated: CASSSLAAETQYF.

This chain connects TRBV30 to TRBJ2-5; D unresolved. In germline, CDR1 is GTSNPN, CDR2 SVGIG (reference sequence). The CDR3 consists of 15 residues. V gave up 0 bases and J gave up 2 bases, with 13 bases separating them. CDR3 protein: CAWSVEMAGQETQYF. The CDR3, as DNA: TGTGCCTGGAGTGTAGAGATGGCAGGACAAGAGACCCAGTACTTC.

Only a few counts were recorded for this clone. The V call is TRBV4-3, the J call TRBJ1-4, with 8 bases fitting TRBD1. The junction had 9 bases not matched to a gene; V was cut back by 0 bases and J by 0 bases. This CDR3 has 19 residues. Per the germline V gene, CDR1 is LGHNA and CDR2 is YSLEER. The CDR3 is CASSQDRGGTGATNEKLFF. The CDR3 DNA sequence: TGCGCCAGCAGCCAAGATAGAGGGGGGACAGGAGCAACTAATGAAAAACTGTTTTTT.

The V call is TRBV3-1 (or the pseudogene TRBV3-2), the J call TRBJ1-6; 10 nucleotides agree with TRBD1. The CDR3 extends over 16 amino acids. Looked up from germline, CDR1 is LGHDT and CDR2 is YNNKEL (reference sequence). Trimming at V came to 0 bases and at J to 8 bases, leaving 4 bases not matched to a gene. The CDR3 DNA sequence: TGTGCCAGCAGCCAAGAGGGACAGGGGATGCATTCACCCCTCCACTTT. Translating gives CASSQEGQGMHSPLHF.

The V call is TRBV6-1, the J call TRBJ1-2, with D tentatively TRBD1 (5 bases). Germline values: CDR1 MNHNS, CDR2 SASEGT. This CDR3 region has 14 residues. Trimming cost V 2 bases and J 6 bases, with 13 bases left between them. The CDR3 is CASSERRTSNGYTF. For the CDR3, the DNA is TGTGCCAGCAGTGAAAGACGGACATCTAATGGCTACACCTTC.

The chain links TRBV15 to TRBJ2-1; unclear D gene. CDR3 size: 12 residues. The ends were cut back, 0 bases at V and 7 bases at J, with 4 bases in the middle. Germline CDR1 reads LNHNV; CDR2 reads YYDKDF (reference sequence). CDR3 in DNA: TGTGCCACCAGCAGAGATCGTAATGAGCAGTTCTTC. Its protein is CATSRDRNEQFF.

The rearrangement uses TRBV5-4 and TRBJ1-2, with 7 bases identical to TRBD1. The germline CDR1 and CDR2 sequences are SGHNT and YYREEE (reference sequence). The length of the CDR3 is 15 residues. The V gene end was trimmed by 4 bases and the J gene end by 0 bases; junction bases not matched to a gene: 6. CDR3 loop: CASSIRTGSNYGYTF. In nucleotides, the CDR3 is TGTGCCAGCAGCATTCGGACAGGTTCTAACTATGGCTACACCTTC.

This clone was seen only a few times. The CDR3 DNA sequence: TGTGCCACCAGTGACCTCTTGGGGGACGCGGGGGATACGCAGTATTTT. Its translation is CATSDLLGDAGDTQYF. The V call is TRBV24-1, the J call TRBJ2-3, with D perhaps TRBD2 (6 bases). Germline V CDR1 and CDR2: KGHDR, SFDVKD. The CDR3 is made up of 16 amino acids. V gave up 4 bases and J gave up 6 bases, with 19 bases separating them.